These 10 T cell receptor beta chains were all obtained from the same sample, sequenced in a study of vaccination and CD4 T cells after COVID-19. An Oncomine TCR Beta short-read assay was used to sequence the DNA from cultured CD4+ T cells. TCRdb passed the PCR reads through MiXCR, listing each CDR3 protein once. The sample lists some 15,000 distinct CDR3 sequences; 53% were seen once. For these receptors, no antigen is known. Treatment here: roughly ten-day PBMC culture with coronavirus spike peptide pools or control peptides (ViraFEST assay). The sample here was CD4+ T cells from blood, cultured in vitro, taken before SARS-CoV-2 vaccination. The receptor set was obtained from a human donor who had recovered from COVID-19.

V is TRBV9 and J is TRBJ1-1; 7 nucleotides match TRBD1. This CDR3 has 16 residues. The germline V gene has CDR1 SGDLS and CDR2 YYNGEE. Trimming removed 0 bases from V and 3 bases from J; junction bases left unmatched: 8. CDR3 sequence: CASSVGLQGGDTEAFF. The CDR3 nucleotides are TGTGCCAGCAGCGTAGGTTTGCAGGGGGGGGACACTGAAGCTTTCTTT.

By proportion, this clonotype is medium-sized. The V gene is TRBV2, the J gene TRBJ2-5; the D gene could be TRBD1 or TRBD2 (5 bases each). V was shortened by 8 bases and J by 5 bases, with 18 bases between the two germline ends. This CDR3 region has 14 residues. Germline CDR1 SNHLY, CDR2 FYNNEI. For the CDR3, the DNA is TGTGCCAGCGGCCGGGACCAGGGAATGGAGACCCAGTACTTC. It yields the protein CASGRDQGMETQYF. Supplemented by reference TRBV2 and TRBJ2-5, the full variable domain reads EPEVTQTPSHQVTQMGQEVILRCVPISNHLYFYWYRQILGQKVEFLVSFYNNEISEKSEIFDDQFSVERPDGSNFTLKIRSTKLEDSAMYFCASGRDQGMETQYFGPGTRLLVL.

The CDR3 DNA sequence: TGTGCCAGCAGGGACAGCGCCAACTATGGCTACACCTTC. Its protein is CASRDSANYGYTF. The chain recombines TRBV6-1 with TRBJ1-2; D perhaps matches TRBD1 (6 bases). V lost 6 bases and J 2 bases, leaving 10 bases between the germline ends. This CDR3 is 13 amino acids long. Looked up from germline, CDR1 is MNHNS and CDR2 is SASEGT.

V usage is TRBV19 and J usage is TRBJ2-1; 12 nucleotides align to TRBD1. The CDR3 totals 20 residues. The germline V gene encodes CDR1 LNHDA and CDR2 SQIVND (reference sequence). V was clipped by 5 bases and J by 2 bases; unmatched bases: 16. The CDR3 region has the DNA TGTGCCAGTAGTTCTCCTCCCGGGACAGGGGGCGCTGGAACCTACAATGAGCAGTTCTTC. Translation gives CASSSPPGTGGAGTYNEQFF.

The CDR3 is CASSFSTGNTEAFF. The CDR3 coding sequence is TGTGCCAGCAGTTTTTCGACAGGGAACACTGAAGCTTTCTTT. The genes are TRBV12-3 or TRBV12-4 and TRBJ1-1; possibly TRBD1 for D (6 bases). Trimming took off 3 bases at V and 1 base at J, with 9 bases between the two ends. This CDR3 has 14 residues.

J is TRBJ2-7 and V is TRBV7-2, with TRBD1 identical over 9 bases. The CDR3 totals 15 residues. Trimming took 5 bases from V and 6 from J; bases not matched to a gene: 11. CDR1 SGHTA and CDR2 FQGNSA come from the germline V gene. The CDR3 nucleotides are TGTGCCAGCAGCCAAAGCGGGACAGGGACGAGCGAGCAGTACTTC. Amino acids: CASSQSGTGTSEQYF.

CDR3 sequence (DNA): TGTGCCAGCAGCTTAGCCGGCACCAATCAGCCCCAGCATTTT. As protein: CASSLAGTNQPQHF. The chain employs TRBV7-8 and TRBJ1-5; D not certain. V was clipped by 0 bases and J by 3 bases, with 6 bases between them. Germline V gene lookup returns CDR1 SGHVS and CDR2 FQNEAQ. This CDR3 spans 14 amino acids.

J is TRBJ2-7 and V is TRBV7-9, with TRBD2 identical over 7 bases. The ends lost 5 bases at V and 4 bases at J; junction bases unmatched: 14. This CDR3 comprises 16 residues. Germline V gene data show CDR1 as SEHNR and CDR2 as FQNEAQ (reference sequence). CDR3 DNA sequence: TGTGCCAGCAGCGTCAGGGCAGCGGGGAACCCTTACGAGCAGTACTTC. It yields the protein CASSVRAAGNPYEQYF.

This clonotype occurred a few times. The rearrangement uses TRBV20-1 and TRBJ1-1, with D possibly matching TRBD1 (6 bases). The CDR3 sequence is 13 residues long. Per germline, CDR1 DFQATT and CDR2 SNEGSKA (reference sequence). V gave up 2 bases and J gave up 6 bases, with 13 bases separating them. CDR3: CSARRGGLPEAFF. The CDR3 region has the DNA TGCAGTGCTAGACGGGGGGGGCTCCCTGAAGCTTTCTTT.

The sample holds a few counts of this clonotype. The CDR3 sequence is CASSPGTGWKGPYNEQFF. In nucleotides, the CDR3 is TGTGCCAGCAGTCCCGGGACAGGGTGGAAGGGGCCCTACAATGAGCAGTTCTTC. The gene calls are TRBV6-1 and TRBJ2-1; TRBD1 agrees at 9 bases. This CDR3 contains 18 residues. Germline V gene lookup returns CDR1 MNHNS and CDR2 SASEGT. V lost 5 bases, J lost 2 bases, and 13 bases stayed unmatched.